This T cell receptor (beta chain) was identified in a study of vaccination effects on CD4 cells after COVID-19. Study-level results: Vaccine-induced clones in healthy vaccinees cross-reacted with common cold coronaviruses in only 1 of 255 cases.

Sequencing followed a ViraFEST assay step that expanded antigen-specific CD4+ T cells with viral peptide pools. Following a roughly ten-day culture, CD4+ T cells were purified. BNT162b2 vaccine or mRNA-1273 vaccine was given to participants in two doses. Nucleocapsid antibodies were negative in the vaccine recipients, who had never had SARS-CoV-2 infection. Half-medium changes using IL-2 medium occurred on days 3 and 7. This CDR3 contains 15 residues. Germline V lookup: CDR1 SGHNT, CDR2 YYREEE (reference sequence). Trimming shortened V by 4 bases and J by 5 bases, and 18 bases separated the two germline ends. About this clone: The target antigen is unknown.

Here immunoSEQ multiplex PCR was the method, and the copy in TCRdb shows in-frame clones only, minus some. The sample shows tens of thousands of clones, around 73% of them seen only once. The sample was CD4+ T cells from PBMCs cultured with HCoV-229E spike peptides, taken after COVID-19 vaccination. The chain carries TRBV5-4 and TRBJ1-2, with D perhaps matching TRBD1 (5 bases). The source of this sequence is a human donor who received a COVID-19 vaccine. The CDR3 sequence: CASSPGGGDPYGYTF. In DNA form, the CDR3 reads TGTGCCAGCAGCCCCGGCGGAGGGGATCCTTATGGCTACACCTTC.